What follows are 23 T cell receptor beta chains derived from one specimen sequenced in a study of blood T cell repertoires in COVID-19. Using immunoSEQ multiplex PCR, the repertoire was profiled, and TCRdb retains in-frame clones only, with some absent. The data hold roughly 250,000 clones, with around 82% observed a single time. The sample consisted of PBMCs or T cells enriched from blood (not recorded which). The source is a woman aged 40-49 years who had been exposed to COVID-19.

The chain uses TRBV27 and TRBJ1-5, with D unclear. Trimming pared 5 bases from V and 0 bases from J, leaving 8 bases between. The CDR3 has 14 residues. The germline gives CDR1 MNHEY, CDR2 SMNVEV (reference sequence). The chain's CDR3 is CASSQFHSNQPQHF. The CDR3 DNA reads as TGTGCCAGCAGTCAGTTTCATAGCAATCAGCCCCAGCATTTT.

This clone was seen at least ten times. This rearrangement joins TRBV19 to TRBJ2-7; D gene uncertain. The V end was cut by 5 bases, the J end by 1 base, with 15 bases between. Per the germline V gene, CDR1 is LNHDA and CDR2 is SQIVND (reference sequence). CDR3 length equals 15 residues. The CDR3 region is CASSETPSPSYEQYF. The CDR3 bases are TGTGCCAGTAGTGAAACTCCTAGTCCTTCCTACGAGCAGTACTTC.

This chain joins TRBV7-2 and TRBJ1-2, with D maybe TRBD1 (6 bases). V was shortened by 5 bases and J by 7 bases, with 11 bases between the two germline ends. The CDR3 is 12 amino acids. CDR1 SGHTA and CDR2 FQGNSA come from the germline V gene. Written as DNA, the CDR3 is TGTGCCAGCAGCCCAGGGGTCTCTGGCTACACCTTC. Amino acids: CASSPGVSGYTF.

The chain links TRBV7-2 to TRBJ1-5; perhaps TRBD1 as D (6 bases). Germline lookup yields CDR1 SGHTA and CDR2 FQGNSA. The CDR3 is made up of 16 amino acids. Trimming cost V 3 bases and J 2 bases, with 14 bases left between them. The CDR3 DNA is TGTGCCAGCAGCTTGCGCCCGGCAGGGGGCAATCAGCCCCAGCATTTT. This sequence encodes CASSLRPAGGNQPQHF.

The chain carries TRBV18 and TRBJ1-2; a possible D gene is TRBD1 (5 bases). Germline values: CDR1 KGHSH, CDR2 LQKENI. V lost 6 bases and J lost 2, with 10 bases in between. The CDR3 is 13 residues long. CDR3 protein: CASSAGWNYGYTF. CDR3 DNA sequence: TGTGCCAGCTCTGCAGGGTGGAACTATGGCTACACCTTC.

The chain is built from TRBV5-1 and TRBJ1-2; D call uncertain. The CDR3 has 14 residues. The germline gives CDR1 SGHRS, CDR2 YFSETQ. V gave up 1 base and J gave up 1 base, with 8 bases separating them. In DNA form, the CDR3 reads TGCGCCAGCAGCTTGACAGCTCATAACTATGGCTACACCTTC. It encodes CASSLTAHNYGYTF. The whole variable domain, remainder taken from reference TRBV5-1 and TRBJ1-2, is KAGVTQTPRYLIKTRGQQVTLSCSPISGHRSVSWYQQTPGQGLQFLFEYFSETQRNKGNFPGRFSGRQFSNSRSEMNVSTLELGDSALYLCASSLTAHNYGYTFGSGTRLTVV.

This chain uses TRBV5-8 with TRBJ2-1, with D tentatively TRBD1 (7 bases). Germline V gene lookup returns CDR1 SGHTS and CDR2 YDEGEE. The CDR3 sequence is 15 residues long. V lost 4 bases and J lost 7, with 18 bases in between. This CDR3 is CASSRDMTGTNEQFF. The CDR3 DNA reads TGTGCCAGCAGCCGGGATATGACAGGGACTAATGAGCAGTTCTTC.

This chain uses TRBV4-2 with TRBJ2-1; tentatively, D is TRBD2 (7 bases). This CDR3 is built from 16 residues. V was trimmed by 0 bases and J by 5 bases, leaving 14 bases between them. Germline CDR1 is LGHNA and CDR2 is YNFKEQ. CDR3 nucleotides: TGTGCCAGCAGCCAAGATTGGGGGGGGGCCAACAATGAGCAGTTCTTC. Translated: CASSQDWGGANNEQFF.

This clone was observed a few times. The chain uses TRBV11-1 and TRBJ1-1; 8 nucleotides line up with TRBD1. With 5 bases clipped from V and 5 bases from J, the junction kept 10 bases outside the gene matches. This CDR3 contains 15 residues. CDR1 SGHAT and CDR2 FQDESV come from the germline V gene (reference sequence). CDR3 in amino acids: CASSQRFQGATEAFF. The DNA of the CDR3 is TGTGCCAGCAGCCAACGATTTCAGGGGGCTACTGAAGCTTTCTTT.

The rearrangement joins TRBV4-3 to TRBJ2-2; TRBD2 might be the D (6 bases). The V and J ends lost 6 bases and 0 bases respectively, with 20 bases between them. The germline V gene has CDR1 LGHNA and CDR2 YSLEER. This CDR3 contains 18 residues. The CDR3 region has the DNA TGCGCCAGCAGTCGCTCGCCGCGGAGGGCCACGAACACCGGGGAGCTGTTTTTT. It translates to CASSRSPRRATNTGELFF.

The chain recombines TRBV7-3 with TRBJ1-5; D unresolved. Germline CDR1 and CDR2: SGHTA and FQGTGA. CDR3 length: 15 residues. Trimming removed 5 bases from V and 2 bases from J, with 13 bases in between. The CDR3 region has the DNA TGTGCCAGCAGCATATTTCACTTTCGCAATCAGCCCCAGCATTTT. Its protein is CASSIFHFRNQPQHF.

The chain is built from TRBV5-1 and TRBJ1-5; D ambiguous. The CDR3 length is 14 residues. Germline CDR1 is SGHRS and CDR2 is YFSETQ. V shed 0 bases and J shed 6 bases, with 10 bases lying between them. Written as DNA, the CDR3 is TGCGCCAGCAGCTTGGGAGGTGAGAGTCAGCCCCAGCATTTT. Translated, it gives CASSLGGESQPQHF.

The chain links TRBV23-1 to TRBJ2-2; the D gene is possibly TRBD1 (6 bases). TRBV23-1 is an ORF; its function is uncertain. The CDR3 length is 13 residues. The V end was cut by 11 bases, the J end by 5 bases, with 15 bases between. The CDR3 reads CAREQGPTGELFF. CDR3 nucleotide sequence: TGCGCCCGCGAACAGGGACCGACCGGGGAGCTGTTTTTT.

The table lists this clone with a count of one. The gene calls are TRBV24-1 and TRBJ2-3; D perhaps matches TRBD2 (7 bases). The CDR3 has 13 amino acids. V was shortened by 9 bases and J by 1 base, with 10 bases between the two germline ends. CDR1 and CDR2 (germline): KGHDR, SFDVKD. The CDR3 DNA is TGTGCCACCCGGGGGGCCGGCACAGATACGCAGTATTTT. Translation gives CATRGAGTDTQYF.

The V and J genes are TRBV12-5 and TRBJ2-2, with D possibly matching TRBD1 (5 bases). Germline CDR1 reads LGHNT; CDR2 reads FRNRAP. This CDR3 is 15 amino acids long. V lost 6 bases and J lost 3, with 14 bases in between. This chain's CDR3 is CASGGRALDTGELFF. The CDR3 coding sequence is TGTGCTAGTGGGGGCAGGGCCCTGGACACCGGGGAGCTGTTTTTT.

This chain joins TRBV6-5 and TRBJ2-3; TRBD2 aligns across 9 bases. The junction had 4 bases not matched to a gene; V was cut back by 6 bases and J by 0 bases. The CDR3 is 15 amino acids. The V gene's germline CDR1 is MNHEY and CDR2 SVGAGI. DNA of the CDR3: TGTGCCAGCAGGACTAGCGGACCTAGCACAGATACGCAGTATTTT. This encodes CASRTSGPSTDTQYF.

This sequence joins TRBV2 and TRBJ2-2; D might be TRBD2 (5 bases). The CDR3 totals 13 residues. V was cut by 3 bases and J by 6 bases, with 8 bases left in between. CDR1 is SNHLY and CDR2 is FYNNEI in the germline V gene. CDR3 residues: CASSDDSAGELFF. The CDR3 DNA sequence: TGTGCCAGCAGTGATGATAGCGCCGGGGAGCTGTTTTTT.

The gene calls are TRBV28 and TRBJ2-1; a weak D match, TRBD1 (5 bases). The V end lost 1 base, the J end lost 7 bases, and 11 bases lay between the germline ends. From germline, CDR1 is MDHEN and CDR2 SYDVKM. The CDR3 has 14 amino acids. This chain's CDR3 is CASSLSGIGNEQFF. Here the CDR3 DNA reads TGTGCCAGCAGTTTATCAGGGATTGGGAATGAGCAGTTCTTC. Using reference TRBV28 and TRBJ2-1 for the parts outside the CDR3, the full variable domain is DVKVTQSSRYLVKRTGEKVFLECVQDMDHENMFWYRQDPGLGLRLIYFSYDVKMKEKGDIPEGYSVSREKKERFSLILESASTNQTSMYLCASSLSGIGNEQFFGPGTRLTVL.

CDR3 coding DNA: TGTGCCACCAGCAGACTGACGACAGGGGTGTCGAGCAATCAGCCCCAGCATTTT. Protein sequence: CATSRLTTGVSSNQPQHF. The chain couples TRBV15 to TRBJ1-5, with 8 bases lining up with TRBD1. The CDR3 consists of 18 residues. Germline CDR1 reads LNHNV; CDR2 reads YYDKDF (reference sequence). V was pared by 2 bases and J by 1 base, with 10 bases of the junction left unmatched.

The genes are TRBV19 and TRBJ2-5; 7 bases map to TRBD1. The germline V gene encodes CDR1 LNHDA and CDR2 SQIVND (reference sequence). The CDR3 loop spans 14 amino acids. V trimming: 5 bases; J trimming: 1 base; junction bases outside the gene matches: 4. CDR3 coding DNA: TGTGCCAGTAGTCTCGGACAGGTCCAAGAGACCCAGTACTTC. Translating gives CASSLGQVQETQYF.

This clone showed up many times. The chain combines TRBV7-6 with TRBJ2-7, with 7 positions matching TRBD2. In germline, CDR1 is SGHVS, CDR2 FNYEAQ. There are 15 residues in the CDR3. The ends lost 1 base at V and 6 bases at J; junction bases unmatched: 9. The CDR3 DNA reads as TGTGCCAGCAGCTTAGGAGGGACTAATCTGGCCGAGCAGTACTTC. Translation: CASSLGGTNLAEQYF.

This clone was counted between two and nine times. This chain links TRBV7-2 with TRBJ2-5; D unresolved. Germline V CDR1 and CDR2: SGHTA, FQGNSA. The CDR3 totals 13 residues. Trimming removed 6 bases at V and 5 bases at J, with 13 bases between. Here the CDR3 reads CASRFPGSETQYF. The CDR3 DNA follows: TGTGCCAGCAGATTCCCGGGTTCGGAGACCCAGTACTTC.

This clone was found once. The rearrangement joins TRBV10-3 to TRBJ1-6; 8 nucleotides line up with TRBD1. V gave up 4 bases and J gave up 7 bases; unmatched junction bases: 3. The CDR3 is 14 residues long. Germline CDR1 ENHRY, CDR2 SYGVKD. CDR3 in amino acids: CAISGGTGNSPLHF. CDR3 coding DNA: TGTGCCATCAGTGGGGGGACAGGAAATTCACCCCTCCACTTT.